This T cell receptor beta chain was identified in a study of T cells in Graves' hyperthyroidism and ophthalmopathy. This clonotype was seen at least ten times. What it recognizes is unknown. Study-wide findings and caveats: For ophthalmopathy, model prediction preceded onset by a median about 6 months.

What was amplified from RNA transcripts were TCR beta CDR3 regions. First-round RT-PCR targeting the TCR CDR3 was performed with the HTBI primer set. One entry per CDR3 protein, called by TCRdb with MiXCR from the multiplex PCR reads. Of about 560,000 distinct CDR3 sequences in the sample, 16% were seen once. Patients were excluded for uncontrolled infection, other autoimmune disease, pregnancy or lactation. The origin of this receptor is a young woman with Graves' hyperthyroidism. What was sequenced was blood.

The CDR3 nucleotides read TGTGCCAGCAGGACTAGCGGGGGGTTTTATGAGCAGTTCTTC. Protein: CASRTSGGFYEQFF. V and J are TRBV2 and TRBJ2-1; 13 bases match TRBD2. V shed 6 bases and J 8 bases; nucleotides not matched to a gene: 4. There are 14 residues in the CDR3. CDR1 SNHLY and CDR2 FYNNEI come from the germline V gene.